One sample yielded the 18 T cell receptor beta chains listed below, sequenced in a study of cytomegalovirus exposure and HLA in healthy donors. 60 Vbeta and 13 Jbeta primers were used in PCR. Using immunoSEQ multiplex PCR, the repertoire was profiled, and TCRdb retains in-frame clones only, with some absent. The table shows some 140,000 clones, with 77% occurring only once. The specimen sequenced was PBMCs. The receptors shown here come from a woman aged 55-69 years in good health and CMV-seronegative.

The genes are TRBV18 and TRBJ1-5, with 9 bases fitting TRBD1. V lost 6 bases to trimming and J lost 4 bases; unmatched junction nucleotides: 4. The CDR3 has 14 residues. CDR1 and CDR2 from the germline V gene are KGHSH and LQKENI. CDR3 protein: CASSSTGGNQPQHF. The CDR3 region has the DNA TGTGCCAGCTCCTCGACAGGGGGGAATCAGCCCCAGCATTTT.

The chain couples TRBV2 to TRBJ1-2; D unclear. CDR1 is SNHLY and CDR2 is FYNNEI in the germline V gene. V was clipped by 2 bases and J by 4 bases, with 5 bases between them. This CDR3 is 12 amino acids long. CDR3 sequence reads: CASSESSYGYTF. In DNA, the CDR3 is TGTGCCAGCAGTGAATCTTCCTATGGCTACACCTTC.

CDR3: CASSRGQGEGGYTF. CDR3 coding DNA: TGTGCCAGCAGCCGTGGACAGGGAGAAGGTGGCTACACCTTC. This chain uses TRBV7-2 with TRBJ1-2; the match to TRBD1 covers 8 bases. V shed 5 bases and J 7 bases; nucleotides not matched to a gene: 9. CDR3 length equals 14 residues. Germline assignment: CDR1 SGHTA and CDR2 FQGNSA. Drawing the rest from reference TRBV7-2 and TRBJ1-2, the complete variable domain is GAGVSQSPSNKVTEKGKDVELRCDPISGHTALYWYRQSLGQGLEFLIYFQGNSAPDKSGLPSDRFSAERTGGSVSTLTIQRTQQEDSAVYLCASSRGQGEGGYTFGSGTRLTVV.

The chain has TRBV28 and TRBJ2-1, with TRBD2 matching 7 bases. Trimming removed 2 bases from V and 0 bases from J; junction bases left unmatched: 1. The CDR3 contains 15 residues. The germline CDR1 and CDR2 sequences are MDHEN and SYDVKM. This chain's CDR3 is CASSLGGGSYNEQFF. The CDR3 nucleotides are TGTGCCAGCAGTTTAGGGGGGGGCTCCTACAATGAGCAGTTCTTC.

This clone was seen only once. The rearrangement joins TRBV5-6 to TRBJ1-2; TRBD1 is a possible D gene (6 bases). V was clipped by 4 bases and J by 4 bases, with 14 bases between them. The CDR3 spans 14 residues. In germline, CDR1 is SGHDT, CDR2 YYEEEE. In nucleotides, the CDR3 is TGTGCCAGCAGCCCCGGACAGTCCTTCTATGGCTACACCTTC. Translated: CASSPGQSFYGYTF.

In its sample, this clone was seen a few times. The chain carries TRBV4-1 and TRBJ1-6; 12 bases are a match to TRBD1. Germline lookup yields CDR1 MGHRA and CDR2 YSYEKL. Trimming removed 1 base from V and 9 bases from J; junction bases left unmatched: 4. This CDR3 is built from 16 residues. CDR3 protein: CASSQVGQGARSPLHF. The CDR3 coding sequence is TGCGCCAGCAGCCAAGTGGGACAGGGGGCACGTTCACCCCTCCACTTT.

V and J are TRBV6-1 and TRBJ2-7, with D unresolved. With 1 base removed from V and 0 bases from J, the gap between germline ends came to 10 bases. Germline-derived CDR1 and CDR2 are MNHNS and SASEGT. The CDR3 has 15 residues. The CDR3 protein is CASSEVARTSYEQYF. DNA of the CDR3: TGTGCCAGCAGTGAAGTTGCGCGTACCTCCTACGAGCAGTACTTC.

The V gene is TRBV4-2, the J gene TRBJ2-1, with TRBD2 matching 8 bases. With 4 bases clipped from V and 3 bases from J, the junction kept 8 bases outside the gene matches. The CDR3 spans 16 residues. Germline V CDR1 and CDR2: LGHNA, YNFKEQ. CDR3 nucleotide sequence: TGTGCCAGCAGCCCACCCGGGAGGGCCAACTACAATGAGCAGTTCTTC. Its translation is CASSPPGRANYNEQFF.

The V gene is TRBV29-1, the J gene TRBJ2-5; D not resolved. In germline, CDR1 is SQVTM, CDR2 ANQGSEA. The CDR3 totals 12 residues. Trimming took off 2 bases at V and 5 bases at J, with 9 bases between the two ends. In nucleotides, the CDR3 is TGCAGCGTTGAAAGAATTCGGGAGACCCAGTACTTC. Its translation is CSVERIRETQYF.

This rearrangement joins TRBV5-5 to TRBJ1-5; 7 bases match TRBD1. Germline V gene sequence: CDR1 SGHKS, CDR2 YYEKEE (reference sequence). The CDR3 loop spans 17 amino acids. With 0 bases clipped from V and 3 bases from J, the junction kept 9 bases outside the gene matches. The CDR3 coding sequence is TGTGCCAGCAGCTTGGCCCCCGGGACAGTCTTCAATCAGCCCCAGCATTTT. The encoded protein is CASSLAPGTVFNQPQHF.

The chain employs TRBV18 and TRBJ1-4, with D hard to call. Trimming shortened V by 2 bases and J by 5 bases, and 9 bases separated the two germline ends. The CDR3 is 14 amino acids. The V gene's germline CDR1 is KGHSH and CDR2 LQKENI. CDR3 sequence: CASSPAVQNEKLFF. CDR3 DNA: TGTGCCAGCTCACCAGCAGTCCAGAATGAAAAACTGTTTTTT.

This chain connects TRBV11-3 to TRBJ2-5, with no clear D. V dropped 3 bases and J dropped 2 bases, with 7 bases sitting between them. The CDR3 contains 13 residues. Per the germline V gene, CDR1 is SGHNT and CDR2 is YENEEA. CDR3 region: CASSFDQQETQYF. The CDR3 nucleotides are TGTGCCAGCAGCTTCGATCAGCAAGAGACCCAGTACTTC.

The chain is built from TRBV15 and TRBJ2-7, with a possible D match to TRBD1 (5 bases). This CDR3 region has 13 residues. Germline assignment: CDR1 LNHNV and CDR2 YYDKDF (reference sequence). Deletions cut 3 bases from V and 1 base from J, with 7 bases between. The CDR3 nucleotides read TGTGCCACCAGCAGGGACACTTCCTACGAGCAGTACTTC. This translates into CATSRDTSYEQYF. The full variable domain, in which reference TRBV15 and TRBJ2-7 provide the parts outside the CDR3, is DAMVIQNPRYQVTQFGKPVTLSCSQTLNHNVMYWYQQKSSQAPKLLFHYYDKDFNNEADTPDNFQSRRPNTSFCFLDIRSPGLGDTAMYLCATSRDTSYEQYFGPGTRLTVT.

V usage is TRBV9 and J usage is TRBJ2-5; 8 bases line up with TRBD2. Germline lookup yields CDR1 SGDLS and CDR2 YYNGEE. Germline trimming cut 0 bases from V and 5 bases from J; bases unmatched to any gene: 12. The CDR3 has 17 residues. The CDR3 is CASSVAGTSGIGETQYF. The DNA for the CDR3 is TGTGCCAGCAGCGTAGCTGGTACTAGCGGAATAGGGGAGACCCAGTACTTC.

This chain joins TRBV19 and TRBJ2-7; tentatively, D is TRBD2 (7 bases). V was trimmed by 3 bases and J by 10 bases, leaving 13 bases between them. Per the germline V gene, CDR1 is LNHDA and CDR2 is SQIVND (reference sequence). This CDR3 is built from 12 residues. For the CDR3, the DNA is TGTGCCAGTAGTATGGGGGGGGACAAACAGTACTTC. Amino acid sequence: CASSMGGDKQYF.

The chain carries TRBV30 and TRBJ1-2; 7 nucleotides align to TRBD1. V gave up 5 bases and J gave up 4 bases; unmatched junction bases: 7. Germline V gene sequence: CDR1 GTSNPN, CDR2 SVGIG (reference sequence). The CDR3 totals 13 residues. CDR3 loop: CAWDTGAGYGYTF. The CDR3 coding sequence is TGTGCCTGGGATACAGGGGCTGGCTATGGCTACACCTTC.

This chain links TRBV18 with TRBJ2-7, with TRBD2 matching over 11 bases. V dropped 2 bases and J dropped 4; count of bases not matched to a gene: 4. Germline V CDR1 and CDR2: KGHSH, LQKENI. The CDR3 runs 15 residues. The CDR3 nucleotides read TGTGCCAGCTCACCAGGGACTAGCGGACTTTACGAGCAGTACTTC. Its translation is CASSPGTSGLYEQYF.

The chain combines TRBV28 with TRBJ2-1; a weak D match, TRBD1 (6 bases). CDR1 and CDR2 (germline): MDHEN, SYDVKM. There are 15 residues in the CDR3. V was shortened by 3 bases and J by 9 bases, with 18 bases between the two germline ends. Here the CDR3 reads CASSLVGQRWAEQFF. In DNA, the CDR3 is TGTGCCAGCAGTTTGGTGGGACAAAGGTGGGCTGAGCAGTTCTTC.